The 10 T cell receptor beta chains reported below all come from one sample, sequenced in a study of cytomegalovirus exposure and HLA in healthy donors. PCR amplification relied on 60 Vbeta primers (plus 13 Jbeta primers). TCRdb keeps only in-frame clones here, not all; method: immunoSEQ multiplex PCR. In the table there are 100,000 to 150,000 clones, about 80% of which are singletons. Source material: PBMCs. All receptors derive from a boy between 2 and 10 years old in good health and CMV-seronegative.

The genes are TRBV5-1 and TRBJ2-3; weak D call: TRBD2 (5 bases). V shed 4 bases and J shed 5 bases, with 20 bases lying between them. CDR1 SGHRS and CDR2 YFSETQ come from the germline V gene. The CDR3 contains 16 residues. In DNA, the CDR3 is TGCGCCAGCAGCCCCCTAAAGGGAGCCCGGTTAGATACGCAGTATTTT. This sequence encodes CASSPLKGARLDTQYF.

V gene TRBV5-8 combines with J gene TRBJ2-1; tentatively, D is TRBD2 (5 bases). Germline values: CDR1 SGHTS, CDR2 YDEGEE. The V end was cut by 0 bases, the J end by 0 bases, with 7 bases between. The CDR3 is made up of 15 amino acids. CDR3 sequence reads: CASSLGESSYNEQFF. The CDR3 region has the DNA TGTGCCAGCAGCTTGGGGGAGAGCTCCTACAATGAGCAGTTCTTC.

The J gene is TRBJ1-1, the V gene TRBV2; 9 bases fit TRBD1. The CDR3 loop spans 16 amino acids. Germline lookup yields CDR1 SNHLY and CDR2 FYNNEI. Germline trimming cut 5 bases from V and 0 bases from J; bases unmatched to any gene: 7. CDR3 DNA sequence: TGTGCCAGCAGTCCCGGGACAGGGCGCATGAACACTGAAGCTTTCTTT. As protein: CASSPGTGRMNTEAFF.

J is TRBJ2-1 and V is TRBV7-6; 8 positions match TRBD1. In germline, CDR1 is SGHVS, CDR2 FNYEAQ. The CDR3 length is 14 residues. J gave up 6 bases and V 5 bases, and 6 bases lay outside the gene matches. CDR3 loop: CASSAPGQVNEQFF. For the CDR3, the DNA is TGTGCCAGCAGCGCCCCGGGACAGGTCAATGAGCAGTTCTTC.

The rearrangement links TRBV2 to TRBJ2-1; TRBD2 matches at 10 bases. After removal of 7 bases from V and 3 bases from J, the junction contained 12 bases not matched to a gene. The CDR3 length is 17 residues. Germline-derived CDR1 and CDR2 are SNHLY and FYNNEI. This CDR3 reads CASIPYLLAGYYNEQFF. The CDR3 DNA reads TGTGCCAGCATCCCTTACCTACTAGCGGGGTACTACAATGAGCAGTTCTTC.

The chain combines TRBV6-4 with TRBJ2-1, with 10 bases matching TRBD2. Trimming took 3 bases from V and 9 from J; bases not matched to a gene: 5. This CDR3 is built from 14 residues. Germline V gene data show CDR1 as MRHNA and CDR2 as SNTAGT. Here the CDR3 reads CASSESGGVSEQFF. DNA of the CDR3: TGTGCCAGCAGTGAAAGCGGGGGGGTAAGTGAGCAGTTCTTC.

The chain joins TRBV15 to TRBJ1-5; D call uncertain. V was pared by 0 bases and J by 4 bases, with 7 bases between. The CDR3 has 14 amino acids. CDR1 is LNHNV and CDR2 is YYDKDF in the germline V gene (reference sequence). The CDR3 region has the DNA TGTGCCACCAGCAGAGACCCTTCTAATCAGCCCCAGCATTTT. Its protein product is CATSRDPSNQPQHF.

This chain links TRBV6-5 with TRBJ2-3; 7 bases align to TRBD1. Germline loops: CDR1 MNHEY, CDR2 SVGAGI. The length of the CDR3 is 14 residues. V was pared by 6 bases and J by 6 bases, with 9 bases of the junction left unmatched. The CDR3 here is CASSSTGSADTQYF. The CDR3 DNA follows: TGTGCCAGCAGCTCGACAGGGTCTGCCGATACGCAGTATTTT.

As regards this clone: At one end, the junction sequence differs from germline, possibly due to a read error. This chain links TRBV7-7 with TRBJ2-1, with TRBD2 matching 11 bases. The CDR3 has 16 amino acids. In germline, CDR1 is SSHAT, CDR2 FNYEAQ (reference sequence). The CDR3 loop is CASSLELAGGNNEQFF. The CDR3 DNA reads TGTGCTAGCAGCTTAGAGCTAGCGGGAGGTAACAATGAGCAGTTCTTC.

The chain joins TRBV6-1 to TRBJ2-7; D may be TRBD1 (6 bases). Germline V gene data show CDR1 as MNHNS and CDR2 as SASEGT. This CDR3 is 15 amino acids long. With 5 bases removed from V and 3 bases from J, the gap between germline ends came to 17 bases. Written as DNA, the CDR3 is TGTGCCAGCAGTATAATCTGGGACACAAGCTACGAGCAGTACGTC. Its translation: CASSIIWDTSYEQYV.